This section outlines one T cell receptor (delta chain) sequence together with its context. This clone was detected ten times or more. The target of this receptor is not known. No base quality information exists; no much larger clone differs at one position. The CDR3 holds 19 amino acids from the cysteine to the phenylalanine. Here the CDR3 DNA is all that survives: 57 bases in frame from base 1. Germline trimming: 1 base from V, 0 bases from J; junction bases outside gene matches: 6. Based on the germline V gene, the CDR1 and CDR2 sequences are GEAIGNYY and EKD. Library method: multiplex PCR. A 32-plex assay with primers for all 8 TRDV and 4 TRDJ genes covering the CDR3 was used to amplify genomic DNA. A 12-nucleotide UMI was attached over roughly 3 barcoding PCR cycles, and a second PCR was then run with Illumina adapter primers. AMPure XP beads were used for library purification, and library quality was checked on a Fragment Analyzer with the HS NGS Fragment kit. Sequencing was run on an Illumina MiniSeq mid-output kit with roughly 20% PhiX and 150 cycles of paired-end reads. The paper's data handling went like this. Reads were processed with MIGEC version 1.2.9 to group reads by UMI and build error-corrected consensus sequences. Post-processing used modified VDJtools version 1.2.1 scripts and the tcR R package. TCRdb called clones anew from the public reads via CATT; matching DNA rows were later pooled. The V and J calls, along with clone size, are taken from TCRdb and not from the paper's own processing. This sample gives under 6,500 delta-chain clones in total; under 13% of them show up just once. Of the sample, roughly 50% is held by the ten largest clones.

This specimen comes from a study of DNA immune sequencing with unique molecular identifiers (dated by TCRdb to 2019 to 2021). About the investigation overall: Using immunomagnetic cell separation, gammadelta T cells were enriched from buffy coats, and the genomic DNA of these cells was sequenced. gammadelta T cells were enriched from PBMC of approximately ten healthy individuals by fluorescence-activated cell sorting. To compare enriched with non-enriched material, approximately 99 ng of enriched gammadelta T-cell DNA and approximately 1 ug of non-enriched PBMC DNA were sequenced. The study developed and validated an ultrasensitive DNA-based TRD repertoire sequencing method using PCR-introduced unique molecular identifiers. The method was checked using synthetic reference molecules and blood samples from healthy people. All donors were healthy individuals, and about ten of the donors were profiled using sorted gammadelta T cells from peripheral blood.

Overall results and qualifications from the work: Among clonotypes from healthy donors, the most common TRD rearrangement was TRDV2 paired with TRDJ1. Variation in TRD repertoire diversity was observed between healthy donors, with several donors found to be highly oligoclonal, in that the top 5 clonotypes exceeded half of productive molecules. The primer-based approach cannot detect novel TRD sequences that are not targeted by the primers.

The sequencing sample was made of gamma-delta T cells enriched from blood buffy coat, or unenriched PBMCs (not recorded which). The receptor was isolated from a human donor in good health. The chain employs TRDV2 and TRDJ3, with 9 bases in between that match TRDD3. The bases read TGTGCCTGTGACACAGTACTGGGGGAGAGCTCCTGGGACACCCGACAGATGTTTTTC. This is translated as CACDTVLGESSWDTRQMFF.